This entry lists 23 T cell receptor beta chains sequenced from one sample in a study of cytomegalovirus exposure and HLA in healthy donors. Primers for the PCR totalled 60 Vbeta and 13 Jbeta. Profiling relied on immunoSEQ multiplex PCR, and the TCRdb table lists in-frame clones only, not all of them. The sample lists around 190,000 clones, around 73% occurring once. Sequenced input: PBMCs. The receptor set was obtained from a man between 60 and 70 years old in good health and CMV-seronegative.

The rearrangement uses TRBV12-2 and TRBJ2-1; the table names TRBD2, a call not compared with the DNA. TRBV12-2 is labeled a pseudogene. CDR3 length: 11 amino acids. The CDR3 protein is CASRSAGEQFF. The CDR3 DNA reads as TGTGCAAGTCGCTCCGCCGGTGAGCAGTTCTTC.

This clone has just a few counts. The chain combines TRBV30 with TRBJ2-3, with a weak D call TRBD1 (6 bases). This CDR3 has 14 residues. V lost 2 bases and J 4 bases, leaving 13 bases between the germline ends. The germline V gene has CDR1 GTSNPN and CDR2 SVGIG (reference sequence). The CDR3 DNA follows: TGTGCCTGGAGTTTTGGCAGGGGCGCAGATACGCAGTATTTT. Translating gives CAWSFGRGADTQYF.

The CDR3 DNA follows: TGCGCCAGCAGCTTGGTGGCGGGCCAAACCTACGAGCAGTACTTC. Its translation: CASSLVAGQTYEQYF. This chain connects TRBV5-1 to TRBJ2-7; D might be TRBD2 (5 bases). Germline CDR1 SGHRS, CDR2 YFSETQ. V was clipped by 0 bases and J by 2 bases, with 12 bases between them. This CDR3 contains 15 residues.

The chain carries TRBV6-1 and TRBJ1-3; D is ambiguous. The CDR3 consists of 13 residues. Germline CDR1 MNHNS, CDR2 SASEGT. Deletions cut 7 bases from V and 0 bases from J, with 7 bases between. The CDR3, as DNA: TGTGCCAGCACTCACAACTCTGGAAACACCATATATTTT. Amino acids: CASTHNSGNTIYF.

The chain has TRBV6-1 and TRBJ2-3; 8 positions agree with TRBD2. Germline values: CDR1 MNHNS, CDR2 SASEGT. CDR3 length equals 15 residues. The V segment lost 9 bases and the J segment 5 bases; nucleotides outside the gene matches: 13. The CDR3 loop is CARGDTGGRVDTQYF. CDR3 DNA sequence: TGTGCCAGGGGAGATACGGGGGGGCGGGTAGATACGCAGTATTTT.

This clone was counted a single time. V gene TRBV7-9 combines with J gene TRBJ2-3; 8 nucleotides line up with TRBD2. This CDR3 comprises 18 residues. Germline lookup yields CDR1 SEHNR and CDR2 FQNEAQ (reference sequence). The V segment lost 1 base and the J segment 1 base; nucleotides outside the gene matches: 10. The CDR3 spells CASSLDVSGRAGTDTQYF. The DNA for the CDR3 is TGTGCCAGCAGCTTAGATGTCTCCGGGAGGGCTGGCACAGATACGCAGTATTTT.

The chain couples TRBV12-5 to TRBJ1-1; D perhaps matches TRBD1 (5 bases). Germline loops: CDR1 LGHNT, CDR2 FRNRAP. The CDR3 consists of 13 residues. Trimming removed 4 bases at V and 2 bases at J, with 8 bases between. This CDR3 reads CASGWGTNTEAFF. In DNA form, the CDR3 reads TGTGCTAGTGGTTGGGGGACTAACACTGAAGCTTTCTTT.

DNA for the CDR3: TGTGCCAGCAGCCAAGAGTGGAGTCTAGCTAACTATGGCTACACCTTC. Residues: CASSQEWSLANYGYTF. The chain uses TRBV4-2 and TRBJ1-2; D gene unclear. Looked up from germline, CDR1 is LGHNA and CDR2 is YNFKEQ. This CDR3 is 16 amino acids long. With 0 bases removed from V and 0 bases from J, the gap between germline ends came to 11 bases.

In DNA, the CDR3 is TGTGCCAGCAGCCGATTGACAGGGCTGAACACTGAAGCTTTCTTT. Its translation is CASSRLTGLNTEAFF. The rearrangement joins TRBV7-6 to TRBJ1-1, with 7 nucleotides matching TRBD1. With 5 bases clipped from V and 0 bases from J, the junction kept 6 bases outside the gene matches. Per germline, CDR1 SGHVS and CDR2 FNYEAQ. The CDR3 contains 15 residues.

The rearrangement links TRBV5-6 to TRBJ2-7, with a tentative D call TRBD1 (5 bases). The V and J ends lost 1 base and 4 bases respectively, with 12 bases between them. Germline V gives CDR1 SGHDT, CDR2 YYEEEE. The CDR3 extends over 14 amino acids. Written as DNA, the CDR3 is TGTGCCAGCAGCTTGAAGGGGTCGGCATACGAGCAGTACTTC. Protein product: CASSLKGSAYEQYF.

The CDR3 loop reads CSVGTSGTGGELFF. CDR3 in DNA: TGCAGCGTTGGGACTAGCGGGACGGGCGGGGAGCTGTTTTTT. The chain uses TRBV29-1 and TRBJ2-2; 12 bases are shared with TRBD2. This CDR3 is 14 amino acids long. Germline V gene sequence: CDR1 SQVTM, CDR2 ANQGSEA. Trimming removed 4 bases from V and 7 bases from J; junction bases left unmatched: 4.

The chain carries TRBV29-1 and TRBJ1-2; weak D call: TRBD1 (6 bases). V shed 2 bases and J shed 4 bases, with 14 bases lying between them. Germline CDR1 is SQVTM and CDR2 is ANQGSEA. The length of the CDR3 is 14 residues. Here the CDR3 reads CSVESAGAGYGYTF. As DNA, the CDR3 is TGCAGCGTTGAAAGCGCGGGGGCAGGCTATGGCTACACCTTC. The whole variable domain, remainder taken from reference TRBV29-1 and TRBJ1-2, is SAVISQKPSRDICQRGTSLTIQCQVDSQVTMMFWYRQQPGQSLTLIATANQGSEATYESGFVIDKFPISRPNLTFSTLTVSNMSPEDSSIYLCSVESAGAGYGYTFGSGTRLTVV.

The CDR3 DNA is TGTGCCAGCAGCATCAACAGGGGGACAAGTGAAAAACTGTTTTTT. The encoded protein is CASSINRGTSEKLFF. The V and J genes are TRBV11-2 and TRBJ1-4, with 8 bases matching TRBD1. CDR3 size: 15 residues. Germline assignment: CDR1 SGHAT and CDR2 FQNNGV. The ends lost 5 bases at V and 7 bases at J; junction bases unmatched: 9.

The V and J genes are TRBV28 and TRBJ1-6; tentative D call: TRBD1 (5 bases). CDR1 and CDR2 (germline): MDHEN, SYDVKM. Trimming left V 5 bases short and J 9 bases short, with 17 bases between. CDR3 size: 15 residues. The CDR3 sequence is CASSQPRGVGSPLHF. The CDR3 DNA reads TGTGCCAGCAGTCAACCGCGGGGGGTCGGTTCACCCCTCCACTTT.

This clone showed up just once. This sequence joins TRBV18 and TRBJ1-1; 7 nucleotides agree with TRBD1. The ends lost 4 bases at V and 1 base at J; junction bases unmatched: 6. Germline V gene data show CDR1 as KGHSH and CDR2 as LQKENI. The CDR3 sequence is 15 residues long. For the CDR3, the DNA is TGTGCCAGCTCACGGTCCGGGACAGAGAACACTGAAGCTTTCTTT. Translating gives CASSRSGTENTEAFF.

This chain connects TRBV9 to TRBJ1-2, with TRBD1 as a possible D gene (6 bases). Germline CDR1 is SGDLS and CDR2 is YYNGEE. V lost 1 base and J 2 bases, leaving 9 bases between the germline ends. The CDR3 sequence is 14 residues long. CDR3 sequence: CASSVTGTNYGYTF. Here the CDR3 DNA reads TGTGCCAGCAGCGTAACGGGGACAAACTATGGCTACACCTTC.

V is TRBV11-1 and J is TRBJ2-7; D is possibly TRBD2 (5 bases). V dropped 2 bases and J dropped 7 bases, with 9 bases sitting between them. Germline V gene lookup returns CDR1 SGHAT and CDR2 FQDESV (reference sequence). The CDR3 is made up of 12 amino acids. Here the CDR3 reads CASSLSRGEQYF. CDR3 DNA sequence: TGTGCCAGCAGCTTATCCCGGGGAGAGCAGTACTTC.

V usage is TRBV10-3 and J usage is TRBJ2-7; tentatively, D is TRBD1 (6 bases). This CDR3 is built from 15 residues. Germline V CDR1 and CDR2: ENHRY, SYGVKD. Trimming pared 0 bases from V and 2 bases from J, leaving 11 bases between. The CDR3 DNA sequence: TGTGCCATCAGTGAGTCGCTAGGACAGACCTACGAGCAGTACTTC. Protein: CAISESLGQTYEQYF.

In this sample, this clone turned up a few times. The genes are TRBV27 and TRBJ1-5; tentative D call: TRBD1 (6 bases). V lost 5 bases and J 6 bases, leaving 17 bases between the germline ends. From germline, CDR1 is MNHEY and CDR2 SMNVEV (reference sequence). The CDR3 length is 15 residues. The CDR3 nucleotides are TGTGCCAGCAGTCGGGACGGGACAATCCCTCAGCCCCAGCATTTT. It translates to CASSRDGTIPQPQHF.

The chain carries TRBV5-1 and TRBJ2-3; 10 bases align to TRBD1. The CDR3 is made up of 15 amino acids. The J segment lost 3 bases and the V segment lost 0 bases, leaving 1 base of the junction unmatched. The V gene's germline CDR1 is SGHRS and CDR2 YFSETQ. CDR3 sequence reads: CASSLEGQGTDTQYF. The CDR3 nucleotides read TGCGCCAGCAGCTTGGAGGGACAGGGGACAGATACGCAGTATTTT. Variable domain in full (rest from reference TRBV5-1 and TRBJ2-3): KAGVTQTPRYLIKTRGQQVTLSCSPISGHRSVSWYQQTPGQGLQFLFEYFSETQRNKGNFPGRFSGRQFSNSRSEMNVSTLELGDSALYLCASSLEGQGTDTQYFGPGTRLTVL.

This clone was picked up a small number of times. V usage is TRBV18 and J usage is TRBJ2-7; 9 positions match TRBD1. The CDR3 has 21 residues. V shed 2 bases and J 1 base; nucleotides not matched to a gene: 21. From germline, CDR1 is KGHSH and CDR2 LQKENI. The CDR3 DNA is TGTGCCAGCTCACCAAGTAGGACAGGGGAGTATTCACCCAGTGATTCCTACGAGCAGTACTTC. Amino acids: CASSPSRTGEYSPSDSYEQYF.

The rearrangement links TRBV6-5 to TRBJ1-2; 8 bases are a match to TRBD1. This CDR3 spans 13 amino acids. After removal of 6 bases from V and 3 bases from J, the junction contained 3 bases not matched to a gene. Per the germline V gene, CDR1 is MNHEY and CDR2 is SVGAGI. CDR3 nucleotide sequence: TGTGCCAGCAGCGCAGGGGGCTACTATGGCTACACCTTC. This codes for CASSAGGYYGYTF.

This clone was counted a few times. The CDR3 region has the DNA TGTGCCAGCAGCTTGGCCGACTATGGCTACACCTTC. Translation gives CASSLADYGYTF. This chain joins TRBV5-4 and TRBJ1-2, with D hard to call. CDR1 is SGHNT, CDR2 YYREEE, per germline (reference sequence). The ends were cut back, 0 bases at V and 3 bases at J, with 3 bases in the middle. The length of the CDR3 is 12 residues.